This T cell receptor beta chain is from a study of regulatory T cells in long-lasting Graves disease. Library construction for TCR beta used iRepertoire HTBI primers and Arm-PCR of CDR3 regions. TCRdb used MiXCR to reprocess the multiplex PCR reads, holding one entry per CDR3 protein. Of around 400,000 distinct CDR3 sequences in the sample, roughly 23% were seen once. Regarding time point: persistent/refractory GD, antithyroid drugs over 5 years with positive TRAb. PBMC-derived RNA was used for the TCR library. At least ten counts were recorded for this clonotype. There are 14 residues in the CDR3. V was trimmed by 1 base and J by 1 base, leaving 7 bases between them. Germline loops: CDR1 MDHEN, CDR2 SYDVKM.

This receptor was obtained from a woman in her thirties or forties with Graves disease. The specimen comprised peripheral blood mononuclear cells (PBMCs), sampled when the disease was refractory, from a patient treated with antithyroid drugs. The chain links TRBV28 to TRBJ1-1; D is unresolved. This CDR3 reads CASSLLLENTEAFF. The CDR3 DNA follows: TGTGCCAGCAGTTTATTGTTAGAGAACACTGAAGCTTTCTTT.